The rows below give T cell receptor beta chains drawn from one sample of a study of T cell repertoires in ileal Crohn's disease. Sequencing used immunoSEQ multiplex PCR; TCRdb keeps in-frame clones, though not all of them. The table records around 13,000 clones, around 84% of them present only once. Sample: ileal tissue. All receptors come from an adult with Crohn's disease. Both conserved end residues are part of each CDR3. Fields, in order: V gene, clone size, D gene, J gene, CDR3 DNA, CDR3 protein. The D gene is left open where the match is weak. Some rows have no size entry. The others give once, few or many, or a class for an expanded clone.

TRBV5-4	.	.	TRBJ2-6	TGTGCCAGCCAAGCAGCTCGGGGGAGACAGACCTCTGGGGCCAACGTCCTGACTTTC	CASQAARGRQTSGANVLTF
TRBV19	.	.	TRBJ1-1	TGTGCCAGTAGTAGGGGCGGGGGGTACACTGAAGCTTTCTTT	CASSRGGGYTEAFF
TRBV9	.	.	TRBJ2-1	TGTGCCAGCAGCACCGCTCGGGTCGGCAATGAGCAGTTCTTC	CASSTARVGNEQFF
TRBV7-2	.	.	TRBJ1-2	TGTGCCAGCAGCCCAGGCTTGACAGGTTACTATGGCTACACCTTC	CASSPGLTGYYGYTF
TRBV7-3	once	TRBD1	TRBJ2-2	TGTGCCAGCAGCTCAGGGGGCGGGACCGGGGAGCTGTTTTTT	CASSSGGGTGELFF
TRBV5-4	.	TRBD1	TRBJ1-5	TGTGCCAGCAGCTTGGGGACAGGGAGCAATCAGCCCCAGCATTTT	CASSLGTGSNQPQHF
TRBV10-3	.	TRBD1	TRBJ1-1	TGTGCCATCACCAGAGCCGGACAGGGTGACACTGAAGCTTTCTTT	CAITRAGQGDTEAFF
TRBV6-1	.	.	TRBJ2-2	TGTGCCAGCAGTGAATTGACTCCAGTACTCGGGGAGCTGTTTTTT	CASSELTPVLGELFF
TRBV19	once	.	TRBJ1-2	TGTGCCAGTAGTATAGTTGGCGACAGATACTATGGCTACACCTTC	CASSIVGDRYYGYTF
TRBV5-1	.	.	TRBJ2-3	TGCGCCAGCAGCTTGGTTGTAGCGGTCGGGGGCACAGATACGCAGTATTTT	CASSLVVAVGGTDTQYF
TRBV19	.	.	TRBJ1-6	TGTGCCAGTAGCTCCGGGGGGGCCTCGACACCCCTCCACTTT	CASSSGGASTPLHF
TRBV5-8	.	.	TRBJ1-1	TGTGCCAGCACCGTGGCCGGCTGGGGAGGTGGCACTGAAGCTTTCTTT	CASTVAGWGGGTEAFF
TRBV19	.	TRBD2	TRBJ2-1	TGTGCCAGTAGTAAGGGACTAGCGGGGCCCAATGAGCAGTTCTTC	CASSKGLAGPNEQFF
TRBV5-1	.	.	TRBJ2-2	TGCGCCAGCAGCTCCGACAGAGCCGGGGAGCTGTTTTTT	CASSSDRAGELFF
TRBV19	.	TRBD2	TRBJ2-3	TGTGCCAGCTCGGGGGCTAGCGGGATAATGGATACGCAGTATTTT	CASSGASGIMDTQYF
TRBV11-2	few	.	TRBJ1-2	TGTGCCAGCAGCTTAGGGGCCTTCCAAGGCTACACCTTC	CASSLGAFQGYTF
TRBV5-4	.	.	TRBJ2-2	TGTGCCAGCAGCTTGGCCCGGAGGAACACCGGGGAGCTGTTTTTT	CASSLARRNTGELFF
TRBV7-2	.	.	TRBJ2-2	TGTGCCAGCAGCTTGAGGGGGGGAGGGACCGGGGAGCTGTTTTTT	CASSLRGGGTGELFF
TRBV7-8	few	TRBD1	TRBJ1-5	TGTGCCAGCAGCTTACGACAGGGAGGCAATCAGCCCCAGCATTTT	CASSLRQGGNQPQHF
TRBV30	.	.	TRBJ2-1	TGTGCCTGGAGTGCGGATAGGGGGTTTGACAATGAGCAGTTCTTC	CAWSADRGFDNEQFF
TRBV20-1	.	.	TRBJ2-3	TGCAGTGCCACGCCCGGGACGCAGTATTTT	CSATPGTQYF